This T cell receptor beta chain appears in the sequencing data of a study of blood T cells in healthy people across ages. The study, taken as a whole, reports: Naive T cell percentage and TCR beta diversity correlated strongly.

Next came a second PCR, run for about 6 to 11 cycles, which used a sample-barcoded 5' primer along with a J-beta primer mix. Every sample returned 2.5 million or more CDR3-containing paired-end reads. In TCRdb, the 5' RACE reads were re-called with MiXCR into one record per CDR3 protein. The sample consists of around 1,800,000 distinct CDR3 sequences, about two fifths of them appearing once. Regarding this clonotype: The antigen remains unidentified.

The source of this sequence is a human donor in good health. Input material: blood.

DNA of the CDR3: TGTGCCAGCAGCACCCGGGACAGCCTGAACACTGAAGCTTTCTTT. This encodes CASSTRDSLNTEAFF. The chain has TRBV7-9 and TRBJ1-1; 7 bases map to TRBD1. The length of the CDR3 is 15 residues. Germline V gene data show CDR1 as SEHNR and CDR2 as FQNEAQ (reference sequence). V shed 5 bases and J 0 bases; nucleotides not matched to a gene: 6.